This T cell receptor beta chain was captured in a study of monozygotic twins with inflammatory bowel disease. General study findings and limits: With inverse Simpson as the measure, TCRbeta diversity was lower in IBD patients than in healthy co-twins. No repertoire similarity difference was seen between concordant and discordant twins; power was possibly limited.

Germline values: CDR1 SGHRS, CDR2 YFSETQ. The CDR3 sequence is 14 residues long. Regarding this clonotype: Its antigen is not identified.

The unique tags termed UMIs, each holding a 6-nucleotide sample barcode, were added by means of template switching. TCRdb reprocessed the 5' RACE reads and keeps a single row for each CDR3 protein, giving no DNA. This table lists about 380,000 distinct CDR3 sequences. The TCR was taken from a human donor with ulcerative colitis or Crohn's disease, or a healthy co-twin of an affected twin (not recorded which). The sequencing input was blood. V is TRBV5-1 and J is TRBJ1-4; TCRdb selects TRBD1, and the lack of DNA leaves this call unchecked. The CDR3 loop reads CASSLVGDNEKLFF. Using reference TRBV5-1 and TRBJ1-4 for the parts outside the CDR3, the full variable domain is KAGVTQTPRYLIKTRGQQVTLSCSPISGHRSVSWYQQTPGQGLQFLFEYFSETQRNKGNFPGRFSGRQFSNSRSEMNVSTLELGDSALYLCASSLVGDNEKLFFGSGTQLSVL.